This T cell receptor beta chain was profiled in a study of CD8 T cells in acute hepatitis C reinfection (dated by TCRdb to the early 2020s). Study-level background: The TCRbeta repertoire of CD8+ T cells specific for the HCV NS3-1073 epitope was profiled during acute infection and after viral clearance. Acute samples came from 4 spontaneous resolvers and roughly six chronically infected subjects and were collected within 168 days of the estimated infection date. Paired acute and follow-up samples were contributed by four of the spontaneous resolvers.

Genomic DNA was extracted from FACS-sorted cells, and TCRbeta chains were sequenced through the commercial immunoSEQ service. The authors' analysis ran thus. Repertoire data were analyzed with ImmunoSEQ Analyzer software v3.0 and R v3.5.1. Only productive rearrangements were analyzed, as sequences containing stop codons or out-of-frame rearrangements were removed. The sequencing provider supplied the Simpson diversity, Shannon entropy, CDR3 length and nucleotide addition metrics. Clonotypes were grouped by frequency as dominant, sub-dominant, low or lowest abundance, and most analyses excluded clonotypes below 0.1%. A CDR3 amino acid clonotype was called public when found in at least two subjects at a cumulative frequency of at least 0.5%. TCRdb holds this immuneACCESS table with in-frame rearrangements only. Some clones are missing; in checked studies, unresolved V genes explain under half, and the rest has no known cause. From that table come the V and J calls and clone size; the DNA was used to work out D and trimming. For this sample the table gives about a thousand clones, of which 63% were detected only once. The ten most abundant clones make up around 12% of the sample.

The investigation overall reported the following: The NS3-1073 specific repertoires were highly diverse, and diversity did not differ significantly among acute resolver, follow-up resolver and acute chronic samples. CDR3 sequences shared with other epitopes were rare, and differing sequencing approaches may have limited exact matching. Because bulk sequencing covered only the TCRbeta chain, the alphabeta pairing of the public clonotypes could not be determined. Approximately twelve public clonotypes were identified irrespective of outcome, and one of the public clonotypes used V04-02/J02-02. Follow-up repertoires were not available for chronically infected subjects, because NS3-1073 specific cells were too rare to be sorted.

Notes on this clone: Nothing much larger sits one base from this clone, and base qualities are not available.

Interpreted using the paper, the time point label stands for: acute HCV infection, within 168 days of estimated infection date. HCV-specific TCR repertoires were characterized directly ex vivo, without prior in vitro expansion of the sequenced cells. Enrolled in the Montreal Hepatitis C Cohort (HEPCO) in Canada, the donors were people who inject drugs, and these donors were followed every 3 months. Acute primary HCV infection was defined as a positive HCV RNA or antibody test after a negative test within the previous 24 weeks. HCV-specific cells were stained using a PE-labeled tetramer loaded with the NS3 peptide spanning residues 1073-1081. Antibodies against CD3, CD8 and CD45RO were used for surface staining, and dead cells were excluded with an aqua fixable dye. Several spontaneous resolvers, defined by HCV RNA clearance within 24 weeks, were included in the cohort. Frozen stocks of peripheral blood mononuclear cells were first thawed, after which negative isolation of CD8+ T cells was carried out using the MACS CD8+ T cell Isolation Kit. Sorting of the cells was done on a BD FACSAria II cell sorter.

The source of this sequence is a woman between 18 and 29 years old who spontaneously cleared hepatitis C infection. The specimen comprised HCV NS3-1073 tetramer-sorted CD8+ T cells from PBMCs, sampled during acute infection. Read against the paper, the sample's cell subset or site label means: FACS-sorted NS3-1073 tetramer+ CD8+ T cells.

DNA sequence: TGCGCCAGCAGCCAGCCCGACTCTGGAAACACCATATATTTT. It is translated as CASSQPDSGNTIYF. The rearranged segments are TRBV4-1 and TRBJ1-3, with an unclear D gene assignment. V and J are truncated by 3 bases and 0 bases respectively, leaving an intervening sequence of 6 bases. The CDR3 measures 14 amino acids from cysteine to phenylalanine. Solely the CDR3 DNA is kept, with 42 bases framed from the first base. CDR1 and CDR2 are drawn from the germline V gene: MGHRA, YSYEKL.